These 24 T cell receptor beta chains came from one sample sequenced in a study of persistence of HIV-infected CD4 T cells. These receptors have no identified antigens. This was the immunoSEQ version 4 assay in survey mode. Clones were read by immunoSEQ multiplex PCR, and TCRdb kept only the in-frame ones, dropping some. The sample has about 39,000 clones; around 85% are singletons. An overlapping HIV-1 Gag peptide pool stimulated these cells at about 1 ug/peptide/mL. Memory cells lacking CD40L and CD69 with high CD45RO were sorted. Sequences were derived from cultured CD4+ T cells from PBMCs, sampled from a patient who received antiretroviral therapy. These TCRs come from an adult with HIV. The donor label of this sample is uncertain.

The chain couples TRBV7-9 to TRBJ1-2, with 8 bases fitting TRBD1. Germline-derived CDR1 and CDR2 are SEHNR and FQNEAQ (reference sequence). V was pared by 5 bases and J by 7 bases, with 6 bases of the junction left unmatched. CDR3 length: 13 amino acids. This chain's CDR3 is CASSLDRATGYTF. The DNA of the CDR3 is TGTGCCAGCAGCCTGGACAGGGCTACTGGCTACACCTTC. Full variable domain (remainder filled in from reference TRBV7-9 and TRBJ1-2): DTGVSQNPRHKITKRGQNVTFRCDPISEHNRLYWYRQTLGQGPEFLTYFQNEAQLEKSRLLSDRFSAERPKGSFSTLEIQRTEQGDSAMYLCASSLDRATGYTFGSGTRLTVV.

This chain links TRBV5-1 with TRBJ2-7, with D perhaps TRBD1 (6 bases). V gave up 0 bases and J gave up 3 bases, with 22 bases separating them. The CDR3 sequence is 18 residues long. Germline V lookup: CDR1 SGHRS, CDR2 YFSETQ. The CDR3 here is CASSLVYLGKGQNYEQYF. The CDR3 DNA reads TGCGCCAGCAGCTTGGTTTATTTGGGAAAGGGACAAAACTACGAGCAGTACTTC.

The chain joins TRBV7-3 to TRBJ2-4; D possibly corresponds to TRBD2 (6 bases). The CDR3 consists of 20 residues. V lost 0 bases and J 2 bases, leaving 23 bases between the germline ends. In germline, CDR1 is SGHTA, CDR2 FQGTGA. The CDR3 here is CASSLTFPPMSRGTKNIQYF. The CDR3 DNA reads TGTGCCAGCAGCTTAACGTTCCCACCCATGAGCCGGGGGACCAAAAACATTCAGTACTTC.

The chain joins TRBV24-1 to TRBJ2-1; D possibly matches TRBD1 or TRBD2 (5 bases each). Germline loops: CDR1 KGHDR, CDR2 SFDVKD. This CDR3 has 14 residues. Trimming left V 0 bases short and J 8 bases short, with 10 bases between. CDR3 residues: CATSDLGPGHEQFF. DNA for the CDR3: TGTGCCACCAGTGATTTGGGCCCGGGGCATGAGCAGTTCTTC.

The DNA for the CDR3 is TGTGCCAGCAGTTCTCGGGATACGCAGTATTTT. Protein product: CASSSRDTQYF. The V gene is TRBV6-5, the J gene TRBJ2-3; no clear D gene. Between the trimmed V and J ends, which lost 4 bases and 6 bases, there was a span of 5 bases. The CDR3 is 11 amino acids. Germline values: CDR1 MNHEY, CDR2 SVGAGI.

This clone was detected only once. The chain joins TRBV10-1 to TRBJ2-3; 7 nucleotides align to TRBD1. With V trimmed by 0 bases and J by 6 bases, 9 bases remained unmatched. Germline loops: CDR1 WNHNN, CDR2 SYGVQD (reference sequence). This CDR3 spans 16 amino acids. The CDR3 protein is CASSESKRQGRDTQYF. The CDR3 DNA follows: TGCGCCAGCAGTGAGTCTAAAAGACAGGGCCGGGATACGCAGTATTTT.

This clone was counted a few times. This rearrangement joins TRBV29-1 to TRBJ2-1, with D possibly TRBD1 on 5 matching bases. The germline V gene has CDR1 SQVTM and CDR2 ANQGSEA. V was trimmed by 4 bases and J by 6 bases, leaving 16 bases between them. The CDR3 extends over 14 amino acids. The CDR3 sequence: CSVGAGVGPNEQFF. The CDR3 region has the DNA TGCAGCGTTGGGGCCGGAGTGGGGCCCAATGAGCAGTTCTTC.

The V gene is TRBV6-5, the J gene TRBJ2-3, with no clear D. V was shortened by 7 bases and J by 0 bases, with 11 bases between the two germline ends. The CDR3 runs to 14 residues. Germline assignment: CDR1 MNHEY and CDR2 SVGAGI. The CDR3 loop is CASKTPASTDTQYF. In DNA form, the CDR3 reads TGTGCCAGCAAAACCCCCGCTAGCACAGATACGCAGTATTTT.

The CDR3 DNA reads TGTGCCAGCAGCATCGCCTTATCGGATGGCTACACCTTC. It codes for CASSIALSDGYTF. The V and J genes are TRBV7-9 and TRBJ1-2; D is ambiguous. This CDR3 is 13 amino acids long. Deletions cut 5 bases from V and 6 bases from J, with 13 bases between. Germline V lookup: CDR1 SEHNR, CDR2 FQNEAQ (reference sequence).

The chain's CDR3 is CASSQSNGQATNTEAFF. The CDR3 nucleotides read TGCGCCAGCAGTCAGTCGAACGGACAGGCTACGAACACTGAAGCTTTCTTT. The V and J genes are TRBV23-1 and TRBJ1-1; 7 nucleotides agree with TRBD1. TRBV23-1 is identified as an open reading frame with a role that is uncertain. The V gene end was trimmed by 3 bases and the J gene end by 1 base; junction bases not matched to a gene: 11. There are 17 residues in the CDR3.

The chain recombines TRBV6-1 with TRBJ1-4; 7 nucleotides agree with TRBD1. The CDR3 covers 14 residues. Trimming at V came to 2 bases and at J to 10 bases, leaving 7 bases not matched to a gene. Germline values: CDR1 MNHNS, CDR2 SASEGT. In DNA form, the CDR3 reads TGTGCCAGCAGTGAAAACCCGGGACAGATAAAACTGTTTTTT. Protein: CASSENPGQIKLFF.

This chain connects TRBV7-9 to TRBJ1-1; D remains ambiguous. Germline CDR1 and CDR2: SEHNR and FQNEAQ (reference sequence). The CDR3 has 14 amino acids. With 2 bases removed from V and 2 bases from J, the gap between germline ends came to 9 bases. The CDR3 DNA follows: TGTGCCAGCAGCTTAAGTCCCCAAAACACTGAAGCTTTCTTT. This sequence encodes CASSLSPQNTEAFF.

The genes are TRBV9 and TRBJ2-2; D unclear. CDR1 is SGDLS and CDR2 is YYNGEE in the germline V gene. The CDR3 length is 13 residues. V was cut by 4 bases and J by 5 bases, with 9 bases left in between. CDR3 residues: CASSQTWTGELFF. Written as DNA, the CDR3 is TGTGCCAGCAGCCAAACATGGACCGGGGAGCTGTTTTTT.

V is TRBV28 and J is TRBJ1-5, with D unclear. Germline lookup yields CDR1 MDHEN and CDR2 SYDVKM. This CDR3 comprises 15 residues. The V gene lost 0 bases and the J gene lost 4 bases, with 10 bases spanning the gap. The CDR3 reads CASSLWSDLNQPQHF. The CDR3 DNA is TGTGCCAGCAGTTTATGGTCAGATTTAAATCAGCCCCAGCATTTT. Full variable domain (outside the CDR3, taken from reference TRBV28 and TRBJ1-5): DVKVTQSSRYLVKRTGEKVFLECVQDMDHENMFWYRQDPGLGLRLIYFSYDVKMKEKGDIPEGYSVSREKKERFSLILESASTNQTSMYLCASSLWSDLNQPQHFGDGTRLSIL.

This sequence joins TRBV5-1 and TRBJ1-6; D call uncertain. From germline, CDR1 is SGHRS and CDR2 YFSETQ. The V and J ends lost 2 bases and 7 bases respectively, with 19 bases between them. The CDR3 runs to 17 residues. As DNA, the CDR3 is TGCGCCAGCAGCTTAGTAACATTAGGGTCGGTGAATTCACCCCTCCACTTT. It encodes CASSLVTLGSVNSPLHF. Full variable domain (rest looked up from reference TRBV5-1 and TRBJ1-6): KAGVTQTPRYLIKTRGQQVTLSCSPISGHRSVSWYQQTPGQGLQFLFEYFSETQRNKGNFPGRFSGRQFSNSRSEMNVSTLELGDSALYLCASSLVTLGSVNSPLHFGNGTRLTVT.

The chain joins TRBV14 to TRBJ2-3, with TRBD2 matching 9 bases. This CDR3 is 18 amino acids long. The germline V gene encodes CDR1 SGHDN and CDR2 FVKESK. The J segment lost 3 bases and the V segment lost 2 bases, leaving 12 bases of the junction unmatched. CDR3 sequence (DNA): TGTGCCAGCAGCCAAACACTGGGCGGGGGGGCCGGTACAGATACGCAGTATTTT. This encodes CASSQTLGGGAGTDTQYF.

This clone was observed a single time. The chain joins TRBV18 to TRBJ1-1; D might be TRBD1 (5 bases). The CDR3 contains 15 residues. Germline CDR1 KGHSH, CDR2 LQKENI. V was shortened by 0 bases and J by 5 bases, with 13 bases between the two germline ends. The CDR3, as DNA: TGTGCCAGCTCACCACCGAAGGGTAAGGGGACTGAAGCTTTCTTT. It encodes CASSPPKGKGTEAFF.

The chain joins TRBV11-2 to TRBJ1-3, with a possible D match to TRBD1 (5 bases). Trimming cost V 1 base and J 0 bases, with 19 bases left between them. Germline V gene lookup returns CDR1 SGHAT and CDR2 FQNNGV. The CDR3 spans 19 residues. CDR3 region: CASSLGLGTADPSGNTIYF. The CDR3, as DNA: TGTGCCAGCAGCTTAGGCCTAGGGACGGCAGACCCCTCTGGAAACACCATATATTTT.

The rearrangement joins TRBV5-1 to TRBJ1-3; 7 bases match TRBD1. The CDR3 loop spans 14 amino acids. CDR1 SGHRS and CDR2 YFSETQ come from the germline V gene. The V and J ends lost 1 base and 2 bases, in that order; junction bases with no gene match: 0. This chain's CDR3 is CASSLQGAGNTIYF. The CDR3 region has the DNA TGCGCCAGCAGCTTGCAGGGGGCTGGAAACACCATATATTTT.

The genes are TRBV7-2 and TRBJ2-7, with TRBD1 matching 7 bases. Germline CDR1 reads SGHTA; CDR2 reads FQGNSA. V shed 3 bases, J shed 6 bases, and the junction held 5 bases outside the gene matches. The CDR3 runs to 13 residues. CDR3 coding DNA: TGTGCCAGCAGCTTTAGACAGGGCTTCGAGCAGTACTTC. Its protein is CASSFRQGFEQYF.

V usage is TRBV5-1 and J usage is TRBJ2-3; D is unresolved. The CDR3 runs 13 residues. Germline V gene sequence: CDR1 SGHRS, CDR2 YFSETQ. V was pared by 2 bases and J by 3 bases, with 7 bases between. DNA of the CDR3: TGCGCCAGCAGCTTTGACTTTACAGATACGCAGTATTTT. Protein: CASSFDFTDTQYF.

The chain joins TRBV5-1 to TRBJ2-2; tentatively, D is TRBD1 (8 bases). The germline V gene encodes CDR1 SGHRS and CDR2 YFSETQ. The CDR3 extends over 14 amino acids. Trimming removed 5 bases at V and 5 bases at J, with 13 bases between. The CDR3 region is CASSGQGGTGELFF. The CDR3 DNA follows: TGCGCCAGCAGTGGACAGGGAGGGACCGGGGAGCTGTTTTTT.

The V gene is TRBV7-2, the J gene TRBJ2-3, with D possibly being TRBD1 (5 bases). V was pared by 5 bases and J by 4 bases, with 13 bases between. The CDR3 has 14 residues. Germline CDR1 reads SGHTA; CDR2 reads FQGNSA. The CDR3 DNA is TGTGCCAGCAGCCTGTCCAGGGTGGCAGATACGCAGTATTTT. It translates to CASSLSRVADTQYF.

The sample holds a few counts of this clone. The chain employs TRBV5-1 and TRBJ2-7; D gene uncertain. The V gene lost 0 bases and the J gene lost 7 bases, with 14 bases spanning the gap. Germline assignment: CDR1 SGHRS and CDR2 YFSETQ. The CDR3 is 14 residues long. CDR3 protein: CASSLAVGIGEQYF. In DNA, the CDR3 is TGCGCCAGCAGCTTGGCCGTGGGGATCGGAGAGCAGTACTTC.